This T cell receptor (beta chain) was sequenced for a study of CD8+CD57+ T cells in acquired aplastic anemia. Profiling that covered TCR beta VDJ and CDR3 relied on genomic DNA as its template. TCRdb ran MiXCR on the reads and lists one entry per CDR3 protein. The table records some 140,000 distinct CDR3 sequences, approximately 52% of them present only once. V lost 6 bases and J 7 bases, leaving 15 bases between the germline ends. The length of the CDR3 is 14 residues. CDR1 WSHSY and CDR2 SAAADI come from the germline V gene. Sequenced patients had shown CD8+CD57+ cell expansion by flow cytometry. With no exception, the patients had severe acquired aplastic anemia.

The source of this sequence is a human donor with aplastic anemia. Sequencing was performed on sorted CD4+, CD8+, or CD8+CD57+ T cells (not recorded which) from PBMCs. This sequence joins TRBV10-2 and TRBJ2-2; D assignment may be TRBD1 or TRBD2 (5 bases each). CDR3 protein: CASRPGPTGGELFF. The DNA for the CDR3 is TGCGCCAGCAGACCGGGACCCACGGGCGGGGAGCTGTTTTTT.